This T cell receptor beta chain was observed in a study of vaccination effects on CD4 cells after COVID-19. On this clone: The antigen is not known.

After roughly ten days in culture, the CD4+ T cells were isolated. Vaccination of participants consisted of two doses of either the BNT162b2 or mRNA-1273 vaccine. Profiling relied on immunoSEQ multiplex PCR, and the TCRdb table lists in-frame clones only, not all of them. This sample has roughly 41,000 clones, with about 63% found just once. The CDR3 runs 14 residues. The germline V gene encodes CDR1 MNHEY and CDR2 SVGAGI. Trimming left V 7 bases short and J 0 bases short, with 10 bases between. This TCR came from a human donor who received a COVID-19 vaccine. This rearrangement joins TRBV6-5 to TRBJ1-3; D uncertain. This material consisted of CD4+ T cells from PBMCs cultured without peptide, taken after COVID-19 vaccination. The CDR3 is CASTDINSGNTIYF. In DNA, the CDR3 is TGTGCCAGCACCGACATCAACTCTGGAAACACCATATATTTT.